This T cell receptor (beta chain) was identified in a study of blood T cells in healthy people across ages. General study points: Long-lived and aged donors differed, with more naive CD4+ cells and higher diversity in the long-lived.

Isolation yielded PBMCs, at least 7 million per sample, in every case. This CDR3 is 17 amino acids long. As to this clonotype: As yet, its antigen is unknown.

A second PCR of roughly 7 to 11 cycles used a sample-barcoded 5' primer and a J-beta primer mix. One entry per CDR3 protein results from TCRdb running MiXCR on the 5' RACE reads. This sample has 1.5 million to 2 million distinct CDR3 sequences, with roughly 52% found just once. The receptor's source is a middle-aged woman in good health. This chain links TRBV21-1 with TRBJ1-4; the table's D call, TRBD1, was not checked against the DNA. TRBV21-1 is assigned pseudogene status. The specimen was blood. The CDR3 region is CASSTRDRGGTNEKLFF. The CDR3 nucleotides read TGTGCCAGCAGCACCCGGGACAGGGGAGGTACTAATGAAAAACTGTTTTTT.